The rows below give T cell receptor beta chains drawn from one sample of a study of T cell responses to AZD1222 COVID-19 vaccine. Some clones are missing from TCRdb's copy, which holds only in-frame ones; the method was immunoSEQ multiplex PCR. The data hold about 170,000 clones, with approximately 92% observed a single time. The sample here was peripheral blood, taken on day 0 of AZD1222 vaccination. The receptor source for this set is an adult in good health. Each CDR3 is given with its conserved first and last residue. The D gene is left open where the match is weak. Rows may omit the clone size; those that give it use once, few, many or a size class.

CDR3,DNA,V,size,D,J
CASSLRTGGKLFF,TGTGCCAGCAGTCTCCGGACTGGGGGAAAACTGTTTTTT,TRBV12-3/TRBV12-4,-,-,TRBJ1-4
CAIRRSGGEGHDTQYF,TGTGCCATCAGGAGGAGTGGGGGCGAGGGACACGATACGCAGTATTTT,TRBV10-3,-,-,TRBJ2-3
CASSIQGSGNTIYF,TGCGCCAGCAGCATACAGGGGTCTGGAAACACCATATATTTT,TRBV5-1,-,TRBD1,TRBJ1-3
CATSRGAAGGGETQYF,TGTGCCACCAGCAGAGGGGCGGCGGGAGGTGGGGAGACCCAGTACTTC,TRBV15,few,TRBD2,TRBJ2-5
CASSTGTRQPQHF,TGTGCCAGTAGTACAGGGACTCGGCAGCCCCAGCATTTT,TRBV19,-,-,TRBJ1-5
CASSPRLADTGELFF,TGTGCCAGCTCACCACGACTAGCGGACACCGGGGAGCTGTTTTTT,TRBV18,-,TRBD2,TRBJ2-2
CASSFLTGSEKLFF,TGCGCCAGCAGCTTTCTGACAGGGTCTGAAAAACTGTTTTTT,TRBV5-1,-,TRBD1,TRBJ1-4
CASSQQQGGTNEKLFF,TGTGCCAGCTCACAACAACAGGGGGGGACTAATGAAAAACTGTTTTTT,TRBV18,once,TRBD1,TRBJ1-4
CANSLGSSIRNTEAFF,TGCGCCAACAGCTTGGGGTCGTCGATCCGGAACACTGAAGCTTTCTTT,TRBV5-1,-,-,TRBJ1-1
CASSLLSSGTGWEQYF,TGCGCCAGCAGCCTCCTTAGCAGCGGGACAGGGTGGGAGCAGTACTTC,TRBV4-1,-,TRBD1,TRBJ2-7
CASSLAPTSGYEQYF,TGTGCCAGCAGCTTGGCCCCGACTAGCGGGTACGAGCAGTACTTC,TRBV5-4,-,TRBD2,TRBJ2-7
CASSLTGRYNSPLHF,TGTGCCAGCAGTCTGACAGGCCGCTATAATTCACCCCTCCACTTT,TRBV27,-,-,TRBJ1-6
CASKGQNTGELFF,TGCGCCAGCAAGGGGCAGAACACCGGGGAGCTGTTTTTT,TRBV5-1,-,-,TRBJ2-2
CASSPGPDRGSFF,TGTGCCAGCTCACCTGGCCCGGACAGGGGATCTTTCTTT,TRBV18,-,TRBD1,TRBJ1-1
CASRTGNTEAFF,TGTGCCAGCAGGACAGGGAACACTGAAGCTTTCTTT,TRBV2,-,-,TRBJ1-1
CASSLEALINTEAFF,TGCGCCAGCAGCTTGGAAGCACTAATTAACACTGAAGCTTTCTTT,TRBV5-1,-,-,TRBJ1-1
CASSRGAGQPQHF,TGTGCCAGCAGCAGGGGAGCGGGACAGCCCCAGCATTTT,TRBV7-8,-,-,TRBJ1-5
CAIGLETQYF,TGTGCCATCGGTTTGGAGACCCAGTACTTC,TRBV10-3,-,-,TRBJ2-5
CASSNVRVSSGSSYNEQFF,TGTGCCAGTAGTAACGTGAGGGTATCCAGCGGGAGCTCCTACAATGAGCAGTTCTTC,TRBV19,-,TRBD2,TRBJ2-1
CASSSYSNQPQHF,TGTGCCAGCAGCTCCTATTCGAATCAGCCCCAGCATTTT,TRBV7-8,-,-,TRBJ1-5
CASSSQGAANEKLFF,TGTGCCAGCAGCTCCCAGGGGGCGGCTAATGAAAAACTGTTTTTT,TRBV5-4,-,TRBD1,TRBJ1-4
CASSQYLGAETQYF,TGTGCCAGCAGCCAATATTTAGGGGCGGAGACCCAGTACTTC,TRBV16,-,-,TRBJ2-5
CASSLGAGNEQFF,TGTGCCAGCAGCTTAGGGGCGGGCAATGAGCAGTTCTTC,TRBV11-3,-,-,TRBJ2-1
CSARDGYEQYF,TGCAGCGCCCGGGACGGCTACGAGCAGTACTTC,TRBV29-1,-,-,TRBJ2-7
CASSIAGAGGYNEQFF,TGTGCCAGTAGTATAGCCGGAGCGGGAGGCTACAATGAGCAGTTCTTC,TRBV19,many,TRBD2,TRBJ2-1
CSVSTLAMAFF,TGCAGCGTGTCGACCTTGGCTATGGCTTTCTTT,TRBV29-1,-,-,TRBJ1-1
CASSPRLQGQETQYF,TGTGCCAGCTCACCAAGGCTACAGGGGCAAGAGACCCAGTACTTC,TRBV18,-,TRBD1,TRBJ2-5
CASSPGLAGARTDTQYF,TGTGCCAGCAGCCCTGGACTAGCGGGAGCCCGCACAGATACGCAGTATTTT,TRBV7-9,-,TRBD2,TRBJ2-3
CSVGEGYGDTQYF,TGCAGCGTTGGGGAGGGTTACGGGGATACGCAGTATTTT,TRBV29-1,-,TRBD2,TRBJ2-3
CASSPYRGPNEKLFF,TGTGCCAGCTCACCTTACAGGGGTCCAAATGAAAAACTGTTTTTT,TRBV18,-,TRBD1,TRBJ1-4
CASSEKDSWGYEQYF,TGCGCCAGCAGTGAAAAAGACTCCTGGGGGTACGAGCAGTACTTC,TRBV4-1,-,-,TRBJ2-7
CASSLSGVGEQFF,TGTGCCAGCAGCCTTAGCGGGGTGGGTGAGCAGTTCTTC,TRBV5-5,-,TRBD2,TRBJ2-1